This TCR beta chain is from a study of blood T cell repertoires in COVID-19. Across the study: Sources were T cells, B-cell-depleted T cells, or PBMCs; the material itself was cDNA or gDNA.

The method was immunoSEQ multiplex PCR; TCRdb's version includes in-frame clones alone and lacks a portion of them. The sample has roughly 29,000 clones; about 84% are singletons. Germline-derived CDR1 and CDR2 are SGHNT and YYREEE (reference sequence). This CDR3 region has 14 residues. The germline V and J ends were trimmed by 4 bases and 5 bases, with 15 bases remaining between them. V gene TRBV5-4 combines with J gene TRBJ2-5; tentative D call: TRBD2 (6 bases). The receptor's source is a woman aged 60-75 years with acute or convalescent COVID-19. Sequences were obtained from peripheral blood. Written as DNA, the CDR3 is TGTGCCAGCAGCCGGACGGGGGATCGGGAGACCCAGTACTTC. Protein sequence: CASSRTGDRETQYF.